The 21 T cell receptor beta chains presented below share a single source sample, sequenced in a study of blood T cell repertoires in COVID-19. The protocol was immunoSEQ multiplex PCR, while the TCRdb copy is restricted to in-frame clones and leaves out a portion. Of approximately 290,000 clones detected, roughly 85% appear once; the ten largest clones hold roughly 4%. The sequencing input was PBMCs or T cells enriched from blood (not recorded which). Every receptor here comes from a woman aged 30 to 39 who had recovered from COVID-19.

The chain carries TRBV4-2 and TRBJ1-5; the match to TRBD1 covers 10 bases. CDR1 and CDR2 (germline): LGHNA, YNFKEQ. Trimming at V came to 4 bases and at J to 7 bases, leaving 4 bases not matched to a gene. The CDR3 runs 14 residues. The DNA for the CDR3 is TGTGCCAGCAGCCTGACAGGGGGCGGGCAGCCCCAGCATTTT. Its translation is CASSLTGGGQPQHF.

The chain employs TRBV24-1 and TRBJ2-7, with TRBD1 matching over 7 bases. V lost 4 bases, J lost 7 bases, and 18 bases stayed unmatched. Germline CDR1 is KGHDR and CDR2 is SFDVKD. This CDR3 contains 17 residues. The CDR3 DNA is TGTGCCACCAGTGACCAAACCTACAGGACAGGTACCGGGGAGCAGTACTTC. This translates into CATSDQTYRTGTGEQYF.

The chain uses TRBV4-1 and TRBJ1-5; the D gene is possibly TRBD1 (5 bases). The CDR3 spans 15 residues. Germline-derived CDR1 and CDR2 are MGHRA and YSYEKL. V lost 1 base and J lost 6, with 13 bases in between. The CDR3 sequence: CASSQGQGTPQPQHF. The CDR3 nucleotides are TGCGCCAGCAGCCAAGGTCAGGGAACCCCTCAGCCCCAGCATTTT.

The chain has TRBV3-1 (or the pseudogene TRBV3-2) and TRBJ1-1, with D possibly being TRBD1 (5 bases). The length of the CDR3 is 14 residues. Trimming took off 3 bases at V and 1 base at J, with 9 bases between the two ends. The germline CDR1 and CDR2 sequences are LGHDT and YNNKEL (reference sequence). The CDR3 here is CASSQYGQNTEAFF. For the CDR3, the DNA is TGTGCCAGCAGCCAGTACGGACAGAACACTGAAGCTTTCTTT.

This rearrangement joins TRBV11-2 to TRBJ1-2; TRBD1 is a possible D gene (5 bases). Trimming took off 6 bases at V and 7 bases at J, with 15 bases between the two ends. This CDR3 contains 13 residues. Germline assignment: CDR1 SGHAT and CDR2 FQNNGV. The CDR3 sequence: CASSRRDAFGYTF. DNA of the CDR3: TGTGCCAGCAGTAGGAGGGACGCGTTTGGCTACACCTTC.

This clone was counted at least ten times. This rearrangement joins TRBV2 to TRBJ2-7; D possibly corresponds to TRBD1 (9 bases). CDR3 size: 16 residues. The germline gives CDR1 SNHLY, CDR2 FYNNEI. Trimming took 7 bases from V and 1 from J, leaving 20 bases between them. In DNA, the CDR3 is TGTGCCAGCATCCCCCGGGGGGGACAGGGTTCCTACGAGCAGTACTTC. The encoded protein is CASIPRGGQGSYEQYF.

The rearrangement joins TRBV28 to TRBJ1-1, with TRBD1 identical over 7 bases. Unmatched junction bases numbered 8, after V lost 3 bases and J lost 4 bases. CDR1 and CDR2 (germline): MDHEN, SYDVKM. This CDR3 has 15 residues. CDR3 sequence reads: CASSFLAYRGTEAFF. The CDR3 DNA reads TGTGCCAGCAGTTTCTTGGCTTACAGGGGCACTGAAGCTTTCTTT.

The chain uses TRBV6-5 and TRBJ2-3; no definite D call. Germline CDR1 reads MNHEY; CDR2 reads SVGAGI. The CDR3 loop spans 12 amino acids. Trimming stripped 4 bases from V and 2 bases from J, with 4 bases between. This CDR3 is CASSFNTDTQYF. CDR3 in DNA: TGTGCCAGCAGTTTCAACACAGATACGCAGTATTTT.

The chain recombines TRBV5-1 with TRBJ1-2; D not certain. Germline values: CDR1 SGHRS, CDR2 YFSETQ. V was cut by 1 base and J by 4 bases, with 8 bases left in between. This CDR3 comprises 13 residues. CDR3 in amino acids: CASSLNSAYGYTF. In nucleotides, the CDR3 is TGCGCCAGCAGCTTGAACAGTGCCTATGGCTACACCTTC.

V is TRBV30 and J is TRBJ2-3; 9 nucleotides agree with TRBD2. Germline CDR1 GTSNPN, CDR2 SVGIG (reference sequence). This CDR3 region has 16 residues. J gave up 2 bases and V 1 base, and 7 bases lay outside the gene matches. CDR3 DNA: TGTGCCTGGAGTGCCCTTCTAGCGGGAAACACAGATACGCAGTATTTT. Amino acids: CAWSALLAGNTDTQYF.

The chain employs TRBV19 and TRBJ1-4; 9 positions match TRBD1. The J segment lost 0 bases and the V segment lost 6 bases, leaving 2 bases of the junction unmatched. This CDR3 contains 15 residues. Per germline, CDR1 LNHDA and CDR2 SQIVND (reference sequence). For the CDR3, the DNA is TGTGCCAGTAGCCGGGACAGGGCAACTAATGAAAAACTGTTTTTT. Its protein product is CASSRDRATNEKLFF.

V usage is TRBV9 and J usage is TRBJ1-1; 11 bases match TRBD1. Germline V gene lookup returns CDR1 SGDLS and CDR2 YYNGEE. There are 16 residues in the CDR3. With V trimmed by 5 bases and J by 5 bases, 11 bases remained unmatched. The DNA for the CDR3 is TGTGCCAGCAGTCCGTTTAGGACAGGGGGCGTAACTGAAGCTTTCTTT. Translating gives CASSPFRTGGVTEAFF. The entire variable domain, with the rest obtained from reference TRBV9 and TRBJ1-1, is as follows: DSGVTQTPKHLITATGQRVTLRCSPRSGDLSVYWYQQSLDQGLQFLIQYYNGEERAKGNILERFSAQQFPDLHSELNLSSLELGDSALYFCASSPFRTGGVTEAFFGQGTRLTVV.

The V call is TRBV3-1 (or the pseudogene TRBV3-2), the J call TRBJ2-7; 9 bases map to TRBD1. Germline V gene lookup returns CDR1 LGHDT and CDR2 YNNKEL (reference sequence). This CDR3 is built from 13 residues. V dropped 5 bases and J dropped 3; count of bases not matched to a gene: 2. This chain's CDR3 is CASSDRGYYEQYF. DNA for the CDR3: TGTGCCAGCAGCGACAGGGGGTACTACGAGCAGTACTTC.

This chain links TRBV25-1 with TRBJ2-3; D call uncertain. Germline-derived CDR1 and CDR2 are MGHDK and SYGVNS. CDR3 length equals 15 residues. V was trimmed by 1 base and J by 6 bases, leaving 14 bases between them. CDR3 sequence: CASSELGASADTQYF. For the CDR3, the DNA is TGTGCCAGCAGTGAATTGGGCGCGTCGGCGGATACGCAGTATTTT. The whole variable domain, remainder taken from reference TRBV25-1 and TRBJ2-3, is EADIYQTPRYLVIGTGKKITLECSQTMGHDKMYWYQQDPGMELHLIHYSYGVNSTEKGDLSSESTVSRIRTEHFPLTLESARPSHTSQYLCASSELGASADTQYFGPGTRLTVL.

V usage is TRBV6-1 and J usage is TRBJ2-3; 7 bases line up with TRBD1. Per the germline V gene, CDR1 is MNHNS and CDR2 is SASEGT. V lost 5 bases to trimming and J lost 3 bases; unmatched junction nucleotides: 5. CDR3 length equals 14 residues. The CDR3: CASSSPDRTDTQYF. The CDR3 coding sequence is TGTGCCAGCAGTTCCCCGGACAGGACAGATACGCAGTATTTT.

The rearrangement uses TRBV12-3 or TRBV12-4 and TRBJ2-2; D unresolved. The V and J ends lost 7 bases and 5 bases respectively, with 11 bases between them. CDR3 size: 13 residues. The CDR3 spells CASNQKTTGELFF. The CDR3, as DNA: TGTGCCAGCAATCAAAAGACTACCGGGGAGCTGTTTTTT.

This clone was seen once. This chain links TRBV2 with TRBJ2-1, with D possibly TRBD2 on 6 matching bases. This CDR3 contains 11 residues. In germline, CDR1 is SNHLY, CDR2 FYNNEI. V was cut by 6 bases and J by 12 bases, with 12 bases left in between. This CDR3 is CASRAKGGQFF. CDR3 in DNA: TGTGCCAGCAGAGCGAAGGGAGGGCAGTTCTTC.

The chain combines TRBV13 with TRBJ2-1; 8 nucleotides line up with TRBD2. CDR3 length: 15 residues. CDR1 PRHDT and CDR2 FYEKMQ come from the germline V gene (reference sequence). V dropped 4 bases and J dropped 10; count of bases not matched to a gene: 12. The CDR3 DNA reads as TGTGCCAGCAGCTCCCGTACGGGAGGGCCATCCGAGCAGTTCTTC. Translated: CASSSRTGGPSEQFF. The variable domain in full, completed from reference TRBV13 and TRBJ2-1, reads AAGVIQSPRHLIKEKRETATLKCYPIPRHDTVYWYQQGPGQDPQFLISFYEKMQSDKGSIPDRFSAQQFSDYHSELNMSSLELGDSALYFCASSSRTGGPSEQFFGPGTRLTVL.

CDR3 coding DNA: TGTGCCAGCAGTCCGCTACAGGGGTTGGGGTATGGCTACACCTTC. Its protein product is CASSPLQGLGYGYTF. The chain carries TRBV27 and TRBJ1-2, with 7 bases matching TRBD1. Per the germline V gene, CDR1 is MNHEY and CDR2 is SMNVEV (reference sequence). Losses at the gene ends were 5 bases for V and 5 bases for J; bases not matched to a gene: 11. CDR3 length: 15 amino acids.

This chain connects TRBV5-5 to TRBJ1-6; TRBD1 aligns across 8 bases. V lost 3 bases and J lost 3; bases outside the gene matches: 2. CDR1 is SGHKS and CDR2 is YYEKEE in the germline V gene (reference sequence). This CDR3 comprises 15 residues. The DNA of the CDR3 is TGTGCCAGCAGCTACGGACAGGGCTATAATTCACCCCTCCACTTT. It codes for CASSYGQGYNSPLHF.

This clone has at least ten counts. The chain has TRBV4-1 and TRBJ2-5; 10 positions match TRBD2. The CDR3 runs 17 residues. Per germline, CDR1 MGHRA and CDR2 YSYEKL. Trimming cost V 2 bases and J 0 bases; bases outside gene matches: 6. The CDR3 spells CASSQPQTSGYQETQYF. CDR3 bases: TGCGCCAGCAGCCAACCTCAGACTAGCGGGTACCAAGAGACCCAGTACTTC.